A single sample gave rise to the 20 T cell receptor beta chains below, sequenced in a study of vaccination effects on CD4 cells after COVID-19. Which antigens these TCRs recognize remains unknown. Data came from immunoSEQ multiplex PCR; TCRdb stores just in-frame clones and leaves some out. The sample holds approximately 30,000 clones; around 75% are singletons and the top ten take about 20%. Viral peptide pools were used in the ViraFEST assay to expand antigen-specific CD4+ T cells, and sequencing came afterward. Cells that had been cultured for roughly 9 days were the source of isolated CD4+ T cells. Vaccine recipients, nucleocapsid antibody negative, had no prior SARS-CoV-2 infection. The sequencing here drew on CD4+ T cells from PBMCs cultured with HCoV-NL63 spike peptides, taken before COVID-19 vaccination. The receptor source for this set is a human donor who received a COVID-19 vaccine.

The chain links TRBV6-2 or TRBV6-3 to TRBJ2-1; D ambiguous. V was shortened by 0 bases and J by 5 bases, with 17 bases between the two germline ends. CDR3 length: 17 residues. Germline V gene sequence: CDR1 MNHEY, CDR2 SVGEGT. The CDR3 coding sequence is TGTGCCAGCAGTTACTCGTTCGGCGCCCCCGGTAACAATGAGCAGTTCTTC. Amino acid sequence: CASSYSFGAPGNNEQFF.

The V and J genes are TRBV7-8 and TRBJ1-1; D call uncertain. CDR3 length: 14 residues. CDR1 is SGHVS, CDR2 FQNEAQ, per germline. Between the trimmed V and J ends, which lost 5 bases and 0 bases, there was a span of 10 bases. The CDR3 DNA reads as TGTGCCAGCAGCACGGCCAACTTGAACACTGAAGCTTTCTTT. Residues: CASSTANLNTEAFF.

The chain employs TRBV6-6 and TRBJ2-1, with a weak D call TRBD2 (5 bases). Germline CDR1 reads MNHNY; CDR2 reads SVGAGI (reference sequence). This CDR3 contains 13 residues. The V end was cut by 4 bases, the J end by 9 bases, with 13 bases between. The CDR3 region is CASSSTTIAEQFF. CDR3 sequence (DNA): TGTGCCAGCAGTTCAACGACTATCGCTGAGCAGTTCTTC.

The genes are TRBV28 and TRBJ2-1, with 11 bases lining up with TRBD2. V lost 8 bases and J lost 7; bases outside the gene matches: 22. This CDR3 is built from 19 residues. Germline V gene sequence: CDR1 MDHEN, CDR2 SYDVKM. CDR3: CASPTSGGPVGLIGNEQFF. The CDR3 bases are TGTGCCAGCCCTACTAGCGGGGGACCGGTCGGATTGATAGGGAATGAGCAGTTCTTC.

This clone occurred a few times. DNA of the CDR3: TGTGCCAGCAGTTACTCGGGGGTGGGCACAGATACGCAGTATTTT. This gives the protein CASSYSGVGTDTQYF. V and J are TRBV6-2 or TRBV6-3 and TRBJ2-3; D is perhaps TRBD1 or TRBD2 (5 bases each). With 0 bases removed from V and 1 base from J, the gap between germline ends came to 8 bases. There are 15 residues in the CDR3. The germline V gene encodes CDR1 MNHEY and CDR2 SVGEGT.

The chain joins TRBV7-9 to TRBJ2-7, with TRBD1 identical over 7 bases. This CDR3 spans 12 amino acids. Trimming took 4 bases from V and 4 from J; bases not matched to a gene: 1. Germline lookup yields CDR1 SEHNR and CDR2 FQNEAQ (reference sequence). The CDR3 nucleotides read TGTGCCAGCAGCTCACAGGGGTACGAGCAGTACTTC. It is translated as CASSSQGYEQYF. The full variable domain, its missing parts supplied by reference TRBV7-9 and TRBJ2-7, is DTGVSQNPRHKITKRGQNVTFRCDPISEHNRLYWYRQTLGQGPEFLTYFQNEAQLEKSRLLSDRFSAERPKGSFSTLEIQRTEQGDSAMYLCASSSQGYEQYFGPGTRLTVT.

The V gene is TRBV20-1, the J gene TRBJ2-7; D not certain. The CDR3 totals 11 residues. Germline V lookup: CDR1 DFQATT, CDR2 SNEGSKA (reference sequence). The V and J ends lost 5 bases and 1 base respectively, with 6 bases between them. The CDR3 DNA follows: TGCAGTGCTCTAAGTTCCTACGAGCAGTACTTC. It is translated as CSALSSYEQYF.

This clone was counted only a few times. V usage is TRBV7-3 and J usage is TRBJ2-6; unclear D gene. CDR3 length: 13 residues. Trimming took 0 bases from V and 3 from J, leaving 0 bases between them. CDR1 is SGHTA, CDR2 FQGTGA, per germline. The CDR3, as DNA: TGTGCCAGCAGCTTAACTGGGGCCAACGTCCTGACTTTC. It codes for CASSLTGANVLTF.

The chain recombines TRBV6-1 with TRBJ2-3; 16 bases align to TRBD2. The CDR3 is 18 residues long. The germline gives CDR1 MNHNS, CDR2 SASEGT. V dropped 3 bases and J dropped 1; count of bases not matched to a gene: 4. Written as DNA, the CDR3 is TGTGCCAGCAGTGAGGGACTAGCGGGAGGGCCCGGCACAGATACGCAGTATTTT. It encodes CASSEGLAGGPGTDTQYF.

J is TRBJ1-5 and V is TRBV2; the match to TRBD1 covers 8 bases. This CDR3 is 15 amino acids long. Per germline, CDR1 SNHLY and CDR2 FYNNEI. V lost 5 bases, J lost 4 bases, and 7 bases stayed unmatched. CDR3 DNA sequence: TGTGCCAGCAGTTTACTCCGACAGGGGAATCAGCCCCAGCATTTT. Amino acids: CASSLLRQGNQPQHF.

This chain links TRBV30 with TRBJ2-7; TRBD1 agrees at 9 bases. The CDR3 is 15 amino acids. The germline V gene encodes CDR1 GTSNPN and CDR2 SVGIG (reference sequence). Losses at the gene ends were 2 bases for V and 3 bases for J; bases not matched to a gene: 8. In nucleotides, the CDR3 is TGTGCCTGGAGTCCTGGCGGGACAGGGATCTACGAGCAGTACTTC. This codes for CAWSPGGTGIYEQYF. Complete variable domain (other parts from reference TRBV30 and TRBJ2-7): SQTIHQWPATLVQPVGSPLSLECTVEGTSNPNLYWYRQAAGRGLQLLFYSVGIGQISSEVPQNLSASRPQDRQFILSSKKLLLSDSGFYLCAWSPGGTGIYEQYFGPGTRLTVT.

The chain couples TRBV12-5 to TRBJ2-3; 12 bases align to TRBD2. Germline values: CDR1 LGHNT, CDR2 FRNRAP. Germline trimming cut 3 bases from V and 6 bases from J; bases unmatched to any gene: 4. The CDR3 contains 15 residues. CDR3 in amino acids: CASGFLAGGVDTQYF. The CDR3, as DNA: TGTGCTAGTGGTTTTCTAGCGGGGGGGGTTGATACGCAGTATTTT. The complete variable domain, with remaining parts taken from reference TRBV12-5 and TRBJ2-3, reads DARVTQTPRHKVTEMGQEVTMRCQPILGHNTVFWYRQTMMQGLELLAYFRNRAPLDDSGMPKDRFSAEMPDATLATLKIQPSEPRDSAVYFCASGFLAGGVDTQYFGPGTRLTVL.

J is TRBJ1-2 and V is TRBV5-1, with TRBD1 matching over 9 bases. V lost 2 bases and J lost 8; bases outside the gene matches: 10. The CDR3 is 15 amino acids. Germline V gene lookup returns CDR1 SGHRS and CDR2 YFSETQ. Here the CDR3 reads CASSFGATGGGGYTF. The CDR3, as DNA: TGCGCCAGCAGCTTTGGGGCCACAGGGGGCGGAGGCTACACCTTC.

This chain links TRBV5-6 with TRBJ2-7, with no clear D. Germline V gene data show CDR1 as SGHDT and CDR2 as YYEEEE. The CDR3 covers 12 residues. V was pared by 0 bases and J by 3 bases, with 4 bases between. The DNA for the CDR3 is TGTGCCAGCAGCTTGGACGGCTACGAGCAGTACTTC. Its protein product is CASSLDGYEQYF.

The J gene is TRBJ1-1, the V gene TRBV7-3; a possible D gene is TRBD1 (6 bases). V lost 1 base and J lost 5, with 8 bases in between. The CDR3 is 13 amino acids. Germline V gives CDR1 SGHTA, CDR2 FQGTGA. The CDR3 sequence is CASSLKGGTEAFF. The CDR3 DNA reads as TGTGCCAGCAGCTTAAAAGGGGGAACTGAAGCTTTCTTT.

V is TRBV5-1 and J is TRBJ1-2, with D perhaps TRBD1 (6 bases). This CDR3 comprises 13 residues. V was cut by 0 bases and J by 6 bases, with 9 bases left in between. From germline, CDR1 is SGHRS and CDR2 YFSETQ. Written as DNA, the CDR3 is TGCGCCAGCAGCTTGGAGGGGGGAAATGGCTACACCTTC. Translating gives CASSLEGGNGYTF.

This clone was seen more than once but under ten times. V and J are TRBV11-2 and TRBJ2-1; 8 bases match TRBD2. The germline CDR1 and CDR2 sequences are SGHAT and FQNNGV. CDR3 size: 17 residues. With 0 bases clipped from V and 4 bases from J, the junction kept 8 bases outside the gene matches. CDR3 DNA: TGTGCCAGCAGCTTAGATCCCTCGGGAGGGACATACAATGAGCAGTTCTTC. This gives the protein CASSLDPSGGTYNEQFF.

The chain recombines TRBV5-1 with TRBJ2-5, with 11 bases that match TRBD2. This CDR3 region has 16 residues. Germline CDR1 is SGHRS and CDR2 is YFSETQ. V lost 2 bases and J lost 1; bases outside the gene matches: 4. CDR3 residues: CASSLVAGGPQETQYF. The CDR3 DNA follows: TGCGCCAGCAGCTTAGTAGCGGGAGGGCCCCAAGAGACCCAGTACTTC.

This clone appeared a single time. This chain uses TRBV6-4 with TRBJ1-1; no clear D gene. The CDR3 consists of 13 residues. Trimming pared 3 bases from V and 2 bases from J, leaving 7 bases between. Germline assignment: CDR1 MRHNA and CDR2 SNTAGT. CDR3 DNA: TGTGCCAGCAGTGAACGAGGTAACACTGAAGCTTTCTTT. Its protein product is CASSERGNTEAFF.

The gene calls are TRBV3-1 (or the pseudogene TRBV3-2) and TRBJ2-5; TRBD1 or TRBD2 may be the D gene (6 bases each). This CDR3 is 15 amino acids long. Per germline, CDR1 LGHDT and CDR2 YNNKEL (reference sequence). Trimming pared 7 bases from V and 5 bases from J, leaving 20 bases between. CDR3 loop: CASTLTETRGETQYF. For the CDR3, the DNA is TGTGCCAGCACCCTGACCGAGACTAGGGGGGAGACCCAGTACTTC.